Presented here are 16 T cell receptor beta chains from one specimen sequenced in a study of Ad26.COV2.S vaccination and SARS-CoV-2 variants. Repertoires were generated with immunoSEQ multiplex PCR, while TCRdb's copy carries only in-frame clones and drops some. The sample holds more than 300,000 clones, approximately 86% seen once. Treatment defined: some 20 received Ad26.COV2.S at low or high dose, single or two shots; roughly 5 received placebo; per-sample allocation not given. Specimen acquisition occurred on day 63 following the initial vaccine or placebo injection. Sequences were derived from peripheral blood, sampled in a trial of Ad26.COV2.S vaccine versus placebo. The receptors were gathered from a person between 18 and 65 years old who received the Ad26.COV2.S COVID-19 vaccine or a placebo.

J is TRBJ1-2 and V is TRBV6-6, with D perhaps matching TRBD1 (6 bases). The V gene lost 7 bases and the J gene lost 9 bases, with 18 bases spanning the gap. Germline loops: CDR1 MNHNY, CDR2 SVGAGI (reference sequence). The CDR3 consists of 13 residues. CDR3 DNA: TGTGCCAGCACCCTGAGGGGGAGGGTGAGCTACACCTTC. Its protein product is CASTLRGRVSYTF.

Here the CDR3 DNA reads TGTGCCTGGAGCGCCGGGGCGCGGACTGAAGCTTTCTTT. It encodes CAWSAGARTEAFF. V is TRBV30 and J is TRBJ1-1, with D possibly matching TRBD1 (5 bases). Germline CDR1 is GTSNPN and CDR2 is SVGIG (reference sequence). V was pared by 3 bases and J by 5 bases, with 13 bases between. This CDR3 region has 13 residues.

This clone has a single count. This chain links TRBV6-5 with TRBJ2-2; 9 bases agree with TRBD1. CDR3 length: 14 residues. Germline-derived CDR1 and CDR2 are MNHEY and SVGAGI. J lost 2 bases, V lost 10 bases, and 5 bases had no gene match. Written as DNA, the CDR3 is TGTGCCACCCGACAGGGGGACAACACCGGGGAGCTGTTTTTT. It is translated as CATRQGDNTGELFF.

V is TRBV10-3 and J is TRBJ1-2; 8 nucleotides align to TRBD1. With V trimmed by 2 bases and J by 2 bases, 13 bases remained unmatched. Germline V gene data show CDR1 as ENHRY and CDR2 as SYGVKD. The length of the CDR3 is 18 residues. The CDR3 spells CAISETSEGTGRNYGYTF. The DNA for the CDR3 is TGTGCCATCAGTGAGACTTCTGAAGGGACAGGAAGAAACTATGGCTACACCTTC.

Details on this clone: Other DNA sequences from this sample encode an identical CDR3 as well. V usage is TRBV12-3 or TRBV12-4 and J usage is TRBJ1-1; no reliable D call. This CDR3 spans 13 amino acids. Trimming pared 1 base from V and 5 bases from J, leaving 8 bases between. The CDR3 sequence: CASSLGRDTEAFF. The CDR3 DNA reads as TGTGCCAGCAGTTTAGGACGGGATACTGAAGCTTTCTTT.

Only one count was recorded for this clone. V gene TRBV7-2 combines with J gene TRBJ1-3; TRBD1 matches at 11 bases. In germline, CDR1 is SGHTA, CDR2 FQGNSA. Germline trimming cut 5 bases from V and 4 bases from J; bases unmatched to any gene: 7. The CDR3 sequence is 16 residues long. This CDR3 reads CASSPRTGGAGNTIYF. The CDR3 DNA follows: TGTGCCAGCAGCCCTCGGACAGGGGGCGCCGGAAACACCATATATTTT. Based on the CDR3 plus reference TRBV7-2 and TRBJ1-3, the full variable domain is GAGVSQSPSNKVTEKGKDVELRCDPISGHTALYWYRQSLGQGLEFLIYFQGNSAPDKSGLPSDRFSAERTGGSVSTLTIQRTQQEDSAVYLCASSPRTGGAGNTIYFGEGSWLTVV.

The chain couples TRBV18 to TRBJ2-3; possibly TRBD2 for D (6 bases). CDR3 size: 15 residues. Per germline, CDR1 KGHSH and CDR2 LQKENI. V was shortened by 0 bases and J by 2 bases, with 9 bases between the two germline ends. The CDR3 bases are TGTGCCAGCTCACCACCCGGGACTTTCACAGATACGCAGTATTTT. This encodes CASSPPGTFTDTQYF. Filled out from reference TRBV18 and TRBJ2-3, the complete variable domain reads NAGVMQNPRHLVRRRGQEARLRCSPMKGHSHVYWYRQLPEEGLKFMVYLQKENIIDESGMPKERFSAEFPKEGPSILRIQQVVRGDSAAYFCASSPPGTFTDTQYFGPGTRLTVL.

This clone was recorded a few times. The CDR3 region has the DNA TGTGCCAGTAGTATAGCCAGTCCAGCCTATGGCTACACCTTC. Encoded protein: CASSIASPAYGYTF. V gene TRBV19 combines with J gene TRBJ1-2; no clear D gene. The CDR3 is 14 amino acids. Trimming stripped 1 base from V and 4 bases from J, with 10 bases between. Germline V gene lookup returns CDR1 LNHDA and CDR2 SQIVND (reference sequence).

The V gene is TRBV4-1, the J gene TRBJ2-7; D unclear. The V gene's germline CDR1 is MGHRA and CDR2 YSYEKL. Trimming removed 0 bases from V and 3 bases from J, with 6 bases in between. The CDR3 loop spans 13 amino acids. CDR3 sequence reads: CASSQDWGYEQYF. The CDR3 DNA is TGCGCCAGCAGCCAAGATTGGGGCTACGAGCAGTACTTC.

The genes are TRBV27 and TRBJ2-7; D remains ambiguous. Germline V gene sequence: CDR1 MNHEY, CDR2 SMNVEV (reference sequence). CDR3 length: 13 amino acids. The V end lost 2 bases, the J end lost 3 bases, and 8 bases lay between the germline ends. The CDR3: CASSLAQHYEQYF. The CDR3 bases are TGTGCCAGCAGTTTAGCGCAACACTACGAGCAGTACTTC.

V gene TRBV5-4 combines with J gene TRBJ1-4; no reliable D call. Trimming shortened V by 4 bases and J by 2 bases, and 15 bases separated the two germline ends. CDR3 length: 16 amino acids. Germline CDR1 SGHNT, CDR2 YYREEE (reference sequence). In DNA form, the CDR3 reads TGTGCCAGCAGCCAGGATCAGCTCCCGACTAATGAAAAACTGTTTTTT. Amino acid sequence: CASSQDQLPTNEKLFF.

This clone appeared once. This chain connects TRBV19 to TRBJ2-7, with TRBD1 as a possible D gene (5 bases). The germline CDR1 and CDR2 sequences are LNHDA and SQIVND (reference sequence). V lost 4 bases, J lost 2 bases, and 12 bases lay in between. CDR3 size: 14 residues. The CDR3 loop reads CASSNPGNTYEQYF. Written as DNA, the CDR3 is TGTGCCAGTAGTAACCCAGGGAATACCTACGAGCAGTACTTC.

This clone was recorded a few times. The chain combines TRBV2 with TRBJ2-5; no clear D gene. V shed 6 bases and J shed 0 bases, with 11 bases lying between them. The CDR3 has 14 residues. In germline, CDR1 is SNHLY, CDR2 FYNNEI. CDR3 protein: CASRARQDQETQYF. The CDR3, as DNA: TGTGCCAGCAGGGCCCGACAAGACCAAGAGACCCAGTACTTC.

Only one count was recorded for this clone. This chain uses TRBV5-5 with TRBJ2-6, with 10 bases matching TRBD1. V lost 3 bases to trimming and J lost 1 base; unmatched junction nucleotides: 10. Looked up from germline, CDR1 is SGHKS and CDR2 is YYEKEE (reference sequence). The CDR3 length is 19 residues. The CDR3 nucleotides are TGTGCCAGCAGCTGGCCGGGACAGGGGCTCCGGTCTGGGGCCAACGTCCTGACTTTC. Encoded protein: CASSWPGQGLRSGANVLTF. The full variable domain, in which reference TRBV5-5 and TRBJ2-6 provide the parts outside the CDR3, is DAGVTQSPTHLIKTRGQQVTLRCSPISGHKSVSWYQQVLGQGPQFIFQYYEKEERGRGNFPDRFSARQFPNYSSELNVNALLLGDSALYLCASSWPGQGLRSGANVLTFGAGSRLTVL.

The rearrangement uses TRBV7-9 and TRBJ1-5; D call uncertain. Germline CDR1 is SEHNR and CDR2 is FQNEAQ (reference sequence). Deletions cut 6 bases from V and 0 bases from J, with 9 bases between. The CDR3 consists of 14 residues. CDR3 DNA: TGTGCCAGCAGTTTCAGCGATAGCAATCAGCCCCAGCATTTT. It specifies CASSFSDSNQPQHF. Together with reference TRBV7-9 and TRBJ1-5, the CDR3 gives the full variable domain: DTGVSQNPRHKITKRGQNVTFRCDPISEHNRLYWYRQTLGQGPEFLTYFQNEAQLEKSRLLSDRFSAERPKGSFSTLEIQRTEQGDSAMYLCASSFSDSNQPQHFGDGTRLSIL.

This rearrangement joins TRBV7-6 to TRBJ1-6, with a possible D match to TRBD1 (6 bases). The germline CDR1 and CDR2 sequences are SGHVS and FNYEAQ. This CDR3 comprises 18 residues. V dropped 6 bases and J dropped 7 bases, with 25 bases sitting between them. The CDR3 nucleotides read TGTGCCAGCAGACGAGGTAGACAGGAAGATTCGGGGAATTCACCCCTCCACTTT. Translated, it gives CASRRGRQEDSGNSPLHF. The full variable domain, with the rest looked up from reference TRBV7-6 and TRBJ1-6, is GAGVSQSPRYKVTKRGQDVALRCDPISGHVSLYWYRQALGQGPEFLTYFNYEAQQDKSGLPNDRFSAERPEGSISTLTIQRTEQRDSAMYRCASRRGRQEDSGNSPLHFGNGTRLTVT.